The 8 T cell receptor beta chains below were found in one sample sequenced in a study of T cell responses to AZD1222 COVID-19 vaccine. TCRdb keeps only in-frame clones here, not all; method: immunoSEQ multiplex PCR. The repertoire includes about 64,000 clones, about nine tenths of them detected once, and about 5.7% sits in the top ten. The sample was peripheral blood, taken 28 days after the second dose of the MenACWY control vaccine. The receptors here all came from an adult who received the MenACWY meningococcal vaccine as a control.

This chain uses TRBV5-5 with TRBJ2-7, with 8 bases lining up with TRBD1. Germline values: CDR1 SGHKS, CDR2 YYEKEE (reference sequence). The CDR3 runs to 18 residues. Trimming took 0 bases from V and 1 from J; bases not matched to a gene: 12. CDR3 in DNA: TGTGCCAGCAGCTTGGTATTCCCTGTACGACAGGGGTCCTACGAGCAGTACTTC. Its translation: CASSLVFPVRQGSYEQYF.

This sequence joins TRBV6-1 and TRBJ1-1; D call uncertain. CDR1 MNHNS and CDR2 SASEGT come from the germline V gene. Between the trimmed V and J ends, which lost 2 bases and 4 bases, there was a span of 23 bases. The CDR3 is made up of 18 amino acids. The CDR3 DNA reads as TGTGCCAGCAGTGAATATAGTGGGGAGGACGCCTGGGGCACTGAAGCTTTCTTT. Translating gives CASSEYSGEDAWGTEAFF.

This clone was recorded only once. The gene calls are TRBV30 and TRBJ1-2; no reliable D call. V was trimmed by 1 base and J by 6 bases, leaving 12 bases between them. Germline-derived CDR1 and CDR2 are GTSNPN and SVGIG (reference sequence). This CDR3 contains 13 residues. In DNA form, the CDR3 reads TGTGCCTGGAGTGCACAAATCGCAGATGGCTACACCTTC. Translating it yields CAWSAQIADGYTF.

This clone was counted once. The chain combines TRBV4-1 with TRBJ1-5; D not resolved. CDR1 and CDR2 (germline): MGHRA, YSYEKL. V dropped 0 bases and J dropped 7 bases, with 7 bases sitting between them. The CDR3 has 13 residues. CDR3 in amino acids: CASSQDPGQPQHF. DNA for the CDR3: TGCGCCAGCAGCCAAGATCCGGGGCAGCCCCAGCATTTT.

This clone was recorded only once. CDR3 sequence: CASSELTGRQPQHF. The DNA for the CDR3 is TGCGCCAGCAGTGAGCTTACCGGGCGTCAGCCCCAGCATTTT. The J gene is TRBJ1-5, the V gene TRBV10-2; unclear D gene. The germline V gene encodes CDR1 WSHSY and CDR2 SAAADI. V dropped 2 bases and J dropped 6 bases, with 11 bases sitting between them. The CDR3 runs to 14 residues.

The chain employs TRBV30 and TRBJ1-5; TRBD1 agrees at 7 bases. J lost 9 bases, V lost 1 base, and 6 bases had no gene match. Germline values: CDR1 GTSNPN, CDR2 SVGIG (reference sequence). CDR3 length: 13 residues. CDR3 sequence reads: CAWSGQGGGPQHF. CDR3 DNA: TGTGCCTGGAGTGGACAGGGAGGAGGGCCCCAGCATTTT.

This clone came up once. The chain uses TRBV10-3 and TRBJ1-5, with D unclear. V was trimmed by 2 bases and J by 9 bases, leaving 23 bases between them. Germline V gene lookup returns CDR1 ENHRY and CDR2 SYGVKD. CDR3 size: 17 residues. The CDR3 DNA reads TGTGCCATCAGTGAGGAGTCGGTGGGAGGGTTGACGAGGCCCCAGCATTTT. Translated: CAISEESVGGLTRPQHF.

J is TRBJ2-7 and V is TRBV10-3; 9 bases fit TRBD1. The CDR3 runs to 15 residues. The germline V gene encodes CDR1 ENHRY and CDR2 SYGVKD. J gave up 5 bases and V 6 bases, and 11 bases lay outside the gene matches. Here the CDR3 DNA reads TGTGCCATCAGAGGGGGCCGGGACAGGGACGACGAGCAGTACTTC. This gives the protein CAIRGGRDRDDEQYF.